Listed below are T cell receptor beta chains from one sample, sequenced in a study of control samples from healthy donors and cancer patients. Generated by immunoSEQ multiplex PCR, the TCRdb table keeps only in-frame clones and is missing some. Among roughly 130,000 clones listed, about 88% were seen once. Material for sequencing was blood. These receptors were taken from a man aged 45-65 years in good health. CDR3s include the opening cysteine and the closing phenylalanine or tryptophan. A D gene is named only where the DNA matches it firmly. Clone size is shown for a subset of rows, as once, few, many or a class of expanded clone.

TRBV24-1	-	-	TRBJ1-2	14	TGTGCCACCAGGTGGGGGGGCATGGACTATGGCTACACCTTC	CATRWGGMDYGYTF
TRBV6-5	-	-	TRBJ1-2	13	TGTGCCAGCAGCGACACGGGGGACTATGGCTACACCTTC	CASSDTGDYGYTF
TRBV5-4	-	-	TRBJ2-6	20	TGTGCCAGCAGCTTGGACGTGGGGGGACCGCTAGGCGCTGGGGCCAACGTCCTGACTTTC	CASSLDVGGPLGAGANVLTF
TRBV30	-	-	TRBJ2-5	13	TGTGCCTGGAAAAGAGACGGACAAGAGACCCAGTACTTC	CAWKRDGQETQYF
TRBV28	TRBD1	-	TRBJ2-7	14	TGTGCCTCAGGCACCGGGACAGGCGGGGTCGAGCAGTACTTC	CASGTGTGGVEQYF
TRBV19	TRBD2	-	TRBJ2-1	14	TGTGCCAGTAGTCCGAATAGCGGGGCAGGCGAGCAGTTCTTC	CASSPNSGAGEQFF
TRBV30	-	-	TRBJ1-5	14	TGTGCCTGGAGTGTTGGAGGGGGCAATCAGCCCCAGCATTTT	CAWSVGGGNQPQHF
TRBV6-2/TRBV6-3	-	once	TRBJ2-1	16	TGTGCCAGCAGTTACTCGACCGGTAGCTCCTACAATGAGCAGTTCTTC	CASSYSTGSSYNEQFF
TRBV5-1	-	-	TRBJ2-3	19	TGCGCCAGCAGCTTGGTTTTTGCCGGGGGGCCCGGTAGTACGGATACGCAGTATTTT	CASSLVFAGGPGSTDTQYF
TRBV18	-	once	TRBJ2-5	15	TGTGCCAGCTCACCAATGGGTACACTCCAAGAGACCCAGTACTTC	CASSPMGTLQETQYF
TRBV27	TRBD2	once	TRBJ2-7	16	TGTGCCAGCAGTTTATCGGCTGGGGACTACTACTACGAGCAGTACTTC	CASSLSAGDYYYEQYF
TRBV6-5	TRBD2	-	TRBJ2-3	14	TGTGCCAGCAGTTACTTTCTAGCGGGGGGGACGCAGTATTTT	CASSYFLAGGTQYF
TRBV18	-	-	TRBJ1-2	13	TGTGCCAGCTCAGAAGTTACTAACTATGGCTACACCTTC	CASSEVTNYGYTF